Listed below are T cell receptor beta chains from one sample, sequenced in a study of T-cell memory formation after mild COVID-19. MiXCR was run by TCRdb on the 5' RACE reads, yielding one entry per CDR3 protein. The sample has 100,000 to 140,000 distinct CDR3 sequences; approximately 14% are singletons. Sample: PBMCs or a T cell subset sorted from them (not recorded which). These receptors all come from a man aged 18 to 35 who had mild COVID-19 (a few samples of this study predate the infection). Cell type and time point are not known. CDR3s include the opening cysteine and the closing phenylalanine or tryptophan. A D gene is named only where the DNA matches it firmly. The listing skips clone size in some rows; elsewhere it reads once, few, many or a size class.

j_call,d_call,v_call,clone_size,cdr3_nt,cdr3_aa
TRBJ2-2,-,TRBV4-3,few,TGCTCCAGCAGCCAAGTATTGGCGGGTGGGCCAGGCGGGGAGCTGTTTTTT,CSSSQVLAGGPGGELFF
TRBJ2-7,-,TRBV7-2,few,TGTGCCAGCAGCACGCCGATGAGCTCCTACGAGCAGTACTTC,CASSTPMSSYEQYF
TRBJ2-1,-,TRBV20-1,-,TGCAGTGCTTCAACAGAGTACAATGAGCAGTTCTTC,CSASTEYNEQFF
TRBJ1-1,-,TRBV5-4,-,TGTGCCAGCAGCTTGCGTACAGGCACTGAAGCTTTCTTT,CASSLRTGTEAFF
TRBJ2-3,TRBD2,TRBV4-3,-,TGCGCCAGCAGCCAAGGTAGCGGGGGCACAGATACGCAGTATTTT,CASSQGSGGTDTQYF
TRBJ2-1,-,TRBV12-3/TRBV12-4,-,TGTGCCAGCAGTTCCGGACTCCACAATGAGCAGTTCTTC,CASSSGLHNEQFF
TRBJ2-2,-,TRBV14,many,TGTGCCAGCAGCCCCCCAGGATACACCGGGGAGCTGTTTTTT,CASSPPGYTGELFF
TRBJ1-5,-,TRBV20-1,-,TGCAGTGCTAGAGATGTTGGTAGGGAAAATCAGCCCCAGCATTTT,CSARDVGRENQPQHF
TRBJ2-3,-,TRBV7-7,-,TGTGCCAGCAGCTTAGTGAGCGGGGATACGCAGTATTTT,CASSLVSGDTQYF
TRBJ2-3,-,TRBV11-2,many,TGTGCCAGCAGCTTAATAACGCTTGGCACAGATACGCAGTATTTT,CASSLITLGTDTQYF
TRBJ2-7,-,TRBV9,few,TGTGCCAGCAGCGCGAATAGGGAGAACGAGCAGTACTTC,CASSANRENEQYF
TRBJ1-1,-,TRBV6-2/TRBV6-3,few,TGTGCCAGCAGTTCAAGGGGGGAGGCTGAAGCTTTCTTT,CASSSRGEAEAFF
TRBJ2-3,-,TRBV30,few,TGTGCCTGGGTCCCCTGGGGGGTGGGCACAGATACGCAGTATTTT,CAWVPWGVGTDTQYF
TRBJ1-4,TRBD1,TRBV7-9,-,TGTGCCAGCATCAAAGACAGGGTGGAGGAAAAACTGTTTTTT,CASIKDRVEEKLFF
TRBJ2-3,-,TRBV7-8,many,TGTGCCAGCTCCCCCGGGGCCGGGGCCCGAGATACGCAGTATTTT,CASSPGAGARDTQYF
TRBJ2-3,-,TRBV7-9,-,TGTGCCAGCTCCCGAGAAGATACGCAGTATTTT,CASSREDTQYF
TRBJ2-1,-,TRBV4-1,many,TGCGCCAGCAGCGGATTGGGTTACACACGTGAGCAGTTCTTC,CASSGLGYTREQFF
TRBJ2-3,TRBD1,TRBV7-9,-,TGTGCCAGCACTATTCCCGAGACAGGGGCGACAGATACGCAGTATTTT,CASTIPETGATDTQYF
TRBJ2-1,-,TRBV6-2/TRBV6-3,few,TGTGCCAGCAGTCATACCGGGACCCTATTACAGTTCTTC,CASSHTGTLLQFF
TRBJ2-5,-,TRBV4-1,-,TGCGCCAGCAGCCAAGAGCCTCTACCCATTGAGACCCAGTACTTC,CASSQEPLPIETQYF
TRBJ2-7,-,TRBV4-3,few,TGCGCCAGCAGCCAAGATCTTAGCTCAAGCTCCTACGAGCAGTACTTC,CASSQDLSSSSYEQYF
TRBJ1-2,-,TRBV6-2/TRBV6-3,few,TGTGCCAGCAGTTACAGTCCGGCCTCGGGACGGGACCTCTATGGCTACACCTTC,CASSYSPASGRDLYGYTF
TRBJ1-5,-,TRBV7-9,-,TGTGCCAGCAGCGACTTAAATCAGCCCCAGCATTTT,CASSDLNQPQHF
TRBJ2-1,-,TRBV7-2,-,TGTGCCAGCAGCTCCTCGACGATGGATTACAATGAGCAGTTCTTC,CASSSSTMDYNEQFF
TRBJ2-1,-,TRBV2,few,TGTGCCAGCAGTGCAGGGGCTGATGAGCAGTTCTTC,CASSAGADEQFF
TRBJ1-1,-,TRBV29-1,few,TGCAGCGTTGTCCTAACGTATGAAGCTTTCTTT,CSVVLTYEAFF
TRBJ2-5,TRBD1,TRBV12-3/TRBV12-4,few,TGTGCCAGCAGTCCCGTAACAGGGGGACAAGAGACCCAGTACTTC,CASSPVTGGQETQYF
TRBJ2-1,TRBD2,TRBV6-2/TRBV6-3,few,TGTGCCAGCAGCCGCTTAGTTAGCGGGGGTCTCGATGAGCAGTTCTTC,CASSRLVSGGLDEQFF
TRBJ2-7,-,TRBV29-1,few,TGCAGCGCTAGCATGACAGACTACGAGCAGTACTTC,CSASMTDYEQYF
TRBJ2-3,-,TRBV6-6,few,TGTGCCACCACAGGGACTGTGGGGGCAGATACGCAGTATTTT,CATTGTVGADTQYF
TRBJ2-2,-,TRBV4-3,-,TGCGCCAGCAGCGTAGAGGCACAGGGTTACACCGGGGAGCTGTTTTTT,CASSVEAQGYTGELFF
TRBJ1-3,-,TRBV29-1,few,TGCAGCGTTGGTCAGGGCTCTGGAAACACCATATATTTT,CSVGQGSGNTIYF
TRBJ1-6,-,TRBV4-1,few,TGCGCCAGCAGCCAAGATTACAGCTCCTATAATTCACCCCTCCACTTT,CASSQDYSSYNSPLHF
TRBJ2-3,-,TRBV29-1,-,TGCAGTGCCATCGTCCGGGGCACAGATACGCAGTATTTT,CSAIVRGTDTQYF
TRBJ1-6,TRBD1,TRBV5-1,few,TGCGCCAGCAGCCGCGATGGGACAGGGTCGTTCTCACCCCTCCACTTT,CASSRDGTGSFSPLHF
TRBJ2-7,-,TRBV5-4,-,TGTGCCAGCAGCTTGAAGGGTGAGGGGACCTACGAGCAGTACTTC,CASSLKGEGTYEQYF
TRBJ2-5,-,TRBV2,few,TGTGCCAGCAGTGAAGTTGCGGGGCCCCAAGAGACCCAGTACTTC,CASSEVAGPQETQYF
TRBJ2-1,-,TRBV5-1,few,TGCGCCAGCAGCAGAGCGGTTCTCTCCTACAATGAGCAGTTCTTC,CASSRAVLSYNEQFF
TRBJ1-1,-,TRBV7-2,few,TGTGCCAGCAGCACCCGATCGAACACTGAAGCTTTCTTT,CASSTRSNTEAFF
TRBJ1-2,TRBD1,TRBV7-2,-,TGTGCCAGCAGCCCCGGGACAGATGGGGGCGGCTACACCTTC,CASSPGTDGGGYTF
TRBJ2-7,TRBD1,TRBV18,-,TGTGCCAGCTCACTGCCGGGACAGGGTTACGAGCAGTACTTC,CASSLPGQGYEQYF
TRBJ1-3,-,TRBV7-9,few,TGTGCCAGCAGCCGAGGGCCCTTTTCTGGAAACACCATATATTTT,CASSRGPFSGNTIYF